This is a list of T cell receptor beta chains from one sample in a study of human T cells and chemical hapten exposure. In TCRdb, the RACE reads were re-called with MiXCR into one record per CDR3 protein. This sample yields more than 85,000 distinct CDR3 sequences, of which around 10% are seen a single time; under 2.5% belongs to the top ten. Source: whole blood, taken in connection with sensitization to the hapten diphenylcyclopropenone (DPC). These receptors were taken from a man between 40 and 49 years old with alopecia areata. Some clones in this sample may be carry-over from other donors' samples. Both conserved end residues are part of each CDR3. The D gene is left open where the match is weak. Expanded clones are given a class, and other clones once, few, many or no size at all.

cdr3_nt,cdr3_aa,cdr3_length,clone_size,d_call,v_call,j_call
TGCAGTGCTAGAGCGTTAGCAGCGAACACCGGGGAGCTGTTTTTT,CSARALAANTGELFF,15,many,NA,TRBV20-1,TRBJ2-2
TGTGCCAGCAGCCCAATAGCGGGAGGCCTCTGGGGGAATGAGCAGTTCTTC,CASSPIAGGLWGNEQFF,17,NA,TRBD2,TRBV28,TRBJ2-1
TGTGCCAGCAGCCGCGCTCCGGGACTAGGATACAATGAGCAGTTCTTC,CASSRAPGLGYNEQFF,16,NA,TRBD2,TRBV3-1,TRBJ2-1
TGTGCCAGCAGCTTGGGGGGGCATGGGGCCAACGTCCTGACTTTC,CASSLGGHGANVLTF,15,few,NA,TRBV7-2,TRBJ2-6
TGTGCCACCAGTGACGTCAGGGGAAACTACAATGAGCAGTTCTTC,CATSDVRGNYNEQFF,15,NA,NA,TRBV24-1,TRBJ2-1
TGTGCCAGCAGCCCACTAGCGGTGAGCACAGATACGCAGTATTTT,CASSPLAVSTDTQYF,15,NA,TRBD2,TRBV5-4,TRBJ2-3
TGTGCCAGCAGCTTGCGTGTGGGGAACGACTATGGCTACACCTTC,CASSLRVGNDYGYTF,15,few,NA,TRBV5-4,TRBJ1-2
TGTGCCAGCAGCTTATTGGGGTCAGCGTACAACAATGAGCAGTTCTTC,CASSLLGSAYNNEQFF,16,NA,NA,TRBV7-3,TRBJ2-1
TGTGCCAGCAGCTTAGTGGACGGCACCTACGAGCAGTACTTC,CASSLVDGTYEQYF,14,NA,NA,TRBV7-9,TRBJ2-7
TGTGCCAGCAGAGAGATGACAGGGGATAATTCACCCCTCCACTTT,CASREMTGDNSPLHF,15,NA,TRBD1,TRBV7-9,TRBJ1-6
TGTGCCAGCAGCCGCGCGGTCTACACTGAAGCTTTCTTT,CASSRAVYTEAFF,13,few,NA,TRBV11-3,TRBJ1-1
TGTGCCATCAGAGGACTAGCGGGAGGGGAGGAGACCCAGTACTTC,CAIRGLAGGEETQYF,15,NA,TRBD2,TRBV10-3,TRBJ2-5
TGCGCCAGCAGCTTGCGACAGGGCCAAGAGACCCAGTACTTC,CASSLRQGQETQYF,14,many,TRBD1,TRBV5-1,TRBJ2-5
TGTGCCTGGAGTGTATTGGCGGGAGAAGGTGGTGAGCAGTTCTTC,CAWSVLAGEGGEQFF,15,NA,TRBD2,TRBV30,TRBJ2-1
TGTGCCAGCACCGGCCTCTCCTATAATTCACCCCTCCACTTT,CASTGLSYNSPLHF,14,NA,NA,TRBV12-3/TRBV12-4,TRBJ1-6
TGTGCCAGCAGCTTAGGTGGACTAGCAGGCACAGATACGCAGTATTTT,CASSLGGLAGTDTQYF,16,many,TRBD2,TRBV11-2,TRBJ2-3
TGTGCCAGCAGCCCTAGCGGAGAGGGCACAGATACGCAGTATTTT,CASSPSGEGTDTQYF,15,few,TRBD2,TRBV3-1,TRBJ2-3
TGTGCCAGCAGCTGGACTAGCGGGGTCTACGAGCAGTACTTC,CASSWTSGVYEQYF,14,NA,TRBD2,TRBV7-2,TRBJ2-7
TGTGCCAGCAGCGCGACAGGGGTCAATCAGCCCCAGCATTTT,CASSATGVNQPQHF,14,many,TRBD1,TRBV9,TRBJ1-5
TGTGCCAGCACCCCGCGGGGGCGGAACTATGGCTACACCTTC,CASTPRGRNYGYTF,14,NA,NA,TRBV12-3/TRBV12-4,TRBJ1-2
TGTGCCAGTAGTATAGGTGTCCTAGCCTACGAGCAGTACTTC,CASSIGVLAYEQYF,14,NA,NA,TRBV19,TRBJ2-7